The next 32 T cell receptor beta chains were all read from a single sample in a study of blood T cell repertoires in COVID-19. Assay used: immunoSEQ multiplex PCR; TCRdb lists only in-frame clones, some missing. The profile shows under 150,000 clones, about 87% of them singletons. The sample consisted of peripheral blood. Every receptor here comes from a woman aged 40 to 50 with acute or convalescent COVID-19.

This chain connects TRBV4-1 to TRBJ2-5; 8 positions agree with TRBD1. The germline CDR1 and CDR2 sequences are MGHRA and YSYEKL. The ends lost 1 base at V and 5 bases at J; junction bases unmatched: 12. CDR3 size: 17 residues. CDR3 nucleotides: TGCGCCAGCAGCCAAGCCCCAGGGGGCGGGGTCCTCGAGACCCAGTACTTC. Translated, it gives CASSQAPGGGVLETQYF.

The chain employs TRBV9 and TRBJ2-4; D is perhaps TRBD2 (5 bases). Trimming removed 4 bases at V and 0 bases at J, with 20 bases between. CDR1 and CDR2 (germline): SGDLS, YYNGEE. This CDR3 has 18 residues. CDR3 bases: TGTGCCAGCAGCCCCTATGACGGGATAGATTCAGCCAAAAACATTCAGTACTTC. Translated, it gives CASSPYDGIDSAKNIQYF.

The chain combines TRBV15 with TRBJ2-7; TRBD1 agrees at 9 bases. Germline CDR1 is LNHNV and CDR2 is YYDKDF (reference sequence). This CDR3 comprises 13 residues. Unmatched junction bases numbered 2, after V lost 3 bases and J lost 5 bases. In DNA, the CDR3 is TGTGCCACCAGCAGGGACAGGGGTCACGAGCAGTACTTC. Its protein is CATSRDRGHEQYF.

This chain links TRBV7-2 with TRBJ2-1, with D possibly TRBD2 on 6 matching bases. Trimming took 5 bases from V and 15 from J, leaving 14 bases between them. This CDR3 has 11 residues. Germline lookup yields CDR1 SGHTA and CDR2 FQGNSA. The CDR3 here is CASSPGLTLFF. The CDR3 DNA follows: TGTGCCAGCAGCCCCGGACTAACACTGTTCTTC.

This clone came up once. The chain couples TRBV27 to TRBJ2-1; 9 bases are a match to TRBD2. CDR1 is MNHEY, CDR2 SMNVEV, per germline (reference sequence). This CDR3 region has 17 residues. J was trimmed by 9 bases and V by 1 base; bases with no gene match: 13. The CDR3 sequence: CASSLYAPTYSGGEQFF. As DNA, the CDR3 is TGTGCCAGCAGTTTATATGCCCCAACTTATAGCGGGGGTGAGCAGTTCTTC.

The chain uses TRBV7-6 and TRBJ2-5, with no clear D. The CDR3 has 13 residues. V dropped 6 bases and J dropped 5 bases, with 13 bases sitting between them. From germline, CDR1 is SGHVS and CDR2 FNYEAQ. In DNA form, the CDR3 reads TGTGCCAGCAGTTTTCTAGAACGGGAGACCCAGTACTTC. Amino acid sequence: CASSFLERETQYF.

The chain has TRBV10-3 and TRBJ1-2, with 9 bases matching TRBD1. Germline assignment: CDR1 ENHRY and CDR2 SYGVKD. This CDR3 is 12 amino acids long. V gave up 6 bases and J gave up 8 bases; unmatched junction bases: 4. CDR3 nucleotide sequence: TGTGCCATCAGCAAGACAGGGGGAGGCTACACCTTC. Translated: CAISKTGGGYTF.

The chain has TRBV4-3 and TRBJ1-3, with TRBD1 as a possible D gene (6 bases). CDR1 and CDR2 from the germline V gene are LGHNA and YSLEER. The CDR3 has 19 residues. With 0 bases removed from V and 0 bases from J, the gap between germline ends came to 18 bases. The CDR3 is CASSQEGLGGTNSGNTIYF. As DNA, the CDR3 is TGCGCCAGCAGCCAAGAGGGGCTGGGGGGGACAAACTCTGGAAACACCATATATTTT.

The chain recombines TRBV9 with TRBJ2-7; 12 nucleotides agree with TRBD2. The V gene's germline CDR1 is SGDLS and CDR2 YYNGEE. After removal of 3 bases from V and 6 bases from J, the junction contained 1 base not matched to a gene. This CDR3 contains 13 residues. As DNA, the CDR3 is TGTGCCAGCAGCGAGACTAGCGGGAGCGAGCAGTACTTC. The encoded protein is CASSETSGSEQYF.

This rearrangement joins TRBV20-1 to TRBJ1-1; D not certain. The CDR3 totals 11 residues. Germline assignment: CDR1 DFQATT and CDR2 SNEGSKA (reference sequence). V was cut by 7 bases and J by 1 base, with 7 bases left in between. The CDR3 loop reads CSDRGNTEAFF. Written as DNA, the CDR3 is TGCAGTGATCGCGGGAACACTGAAGCTTTCTTT.

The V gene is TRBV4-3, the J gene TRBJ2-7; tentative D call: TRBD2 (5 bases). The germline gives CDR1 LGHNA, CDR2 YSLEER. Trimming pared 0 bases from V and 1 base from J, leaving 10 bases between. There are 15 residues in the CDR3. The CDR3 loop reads CASSQDKDFSYEQYF. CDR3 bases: TGCGCCAGCAGCCAAGATAAGGACTTTTCCTACGAGCAGTACTTC.

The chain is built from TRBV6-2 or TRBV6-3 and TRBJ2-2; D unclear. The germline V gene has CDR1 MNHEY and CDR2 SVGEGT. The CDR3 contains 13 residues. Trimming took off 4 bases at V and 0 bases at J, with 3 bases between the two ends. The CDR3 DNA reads TGTGCCAGCAGTTCCGCGAACACCGGGGAGCTGTTTTTT. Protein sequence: CASSSANTGELFF.

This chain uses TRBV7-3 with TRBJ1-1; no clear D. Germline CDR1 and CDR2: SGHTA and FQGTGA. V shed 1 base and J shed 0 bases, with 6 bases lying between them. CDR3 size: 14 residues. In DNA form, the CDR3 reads TGTGCCAGCAGCTTAATTCAGTTGAACACTGAAGCTTTCTTT. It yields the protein CASSLIQLNTEAFF.

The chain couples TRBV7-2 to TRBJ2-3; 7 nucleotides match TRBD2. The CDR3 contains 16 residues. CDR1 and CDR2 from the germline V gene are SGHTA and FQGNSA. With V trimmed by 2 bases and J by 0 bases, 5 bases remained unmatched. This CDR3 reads CASSLKISGSTDTQYF. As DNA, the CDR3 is TGTGCCAGCAGCTTAAAAATTAGCGGGAGCACAGATACGCAGTATTTT.

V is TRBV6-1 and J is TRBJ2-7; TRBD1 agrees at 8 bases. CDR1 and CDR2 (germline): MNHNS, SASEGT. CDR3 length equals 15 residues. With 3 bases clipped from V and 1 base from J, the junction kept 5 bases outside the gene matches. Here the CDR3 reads CASSEETGVSYEQYF. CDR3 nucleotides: TGTGCCAGCAGTGAGGAGACAGGGGTGTCCTACGAGCAGTACTTC.

The CDR3 bases are TGTGCCAGTACCTTAAGGACAGTCGGCTATGGCTACACCTTC. It translates to CASTLRTVGYGYTF. The chain is built from TRBV19 and TRBJ1-2; TRBD1 is a possible D gene (6 bases). The CDR3 runs to 14 residues. V gave up 7 bases and J gave up 4 bases, with 16 bases separating them. The germline V gene has CDR1 LNHDA and CDR2 SQIVND (reference sequence). The full variable domain, its missing parts supplied by reference TRBV19 and TRBJ1-2, is DGGITQSPKYLFRKEGQNVTLSCEQNLNHDAMYWYRQDPGQGLRLIYYSQIVNDFQKGDIAEGYSVSREKKESFPLTVTSAQKNPTAFYLCASTLRTVGYGYTFGSGTRLTVV.

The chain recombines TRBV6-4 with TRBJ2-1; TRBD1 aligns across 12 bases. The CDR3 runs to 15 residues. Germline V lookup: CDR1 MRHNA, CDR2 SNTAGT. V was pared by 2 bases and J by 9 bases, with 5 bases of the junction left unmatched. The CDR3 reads CASSDGTGGTGEQFF. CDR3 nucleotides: TGTGCCAGCAGTGACGGGACAGGGGGCACGGGTGAGCAGTTCTTC.

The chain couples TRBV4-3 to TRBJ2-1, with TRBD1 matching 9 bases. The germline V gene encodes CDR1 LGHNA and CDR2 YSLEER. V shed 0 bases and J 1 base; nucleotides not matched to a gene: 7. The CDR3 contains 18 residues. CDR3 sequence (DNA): TGCGCCAGCAGCCAAGAAAGAGGACAGGGGTTATCCTACAATGAGCAGTTCTTC. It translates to CASSQERGQGLSYNEQFF.

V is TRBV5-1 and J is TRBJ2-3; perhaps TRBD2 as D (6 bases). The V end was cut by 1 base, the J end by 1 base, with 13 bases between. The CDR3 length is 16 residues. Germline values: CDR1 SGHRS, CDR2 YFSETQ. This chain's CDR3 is CASSLSSREGTDTQYF. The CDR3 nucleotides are TGCGCCAGCAGCTTGTCGTCGCGGGAAGGCACAGATACGCAGTATTTT.

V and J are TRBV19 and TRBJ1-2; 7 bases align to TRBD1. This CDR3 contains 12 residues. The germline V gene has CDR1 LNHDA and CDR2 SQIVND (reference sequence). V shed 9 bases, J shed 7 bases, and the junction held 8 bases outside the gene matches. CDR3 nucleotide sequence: TGTGCCAGCAGAACAGGGGTTGGTGGCTACACCTTC. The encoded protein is CASRTGVGGYTF.

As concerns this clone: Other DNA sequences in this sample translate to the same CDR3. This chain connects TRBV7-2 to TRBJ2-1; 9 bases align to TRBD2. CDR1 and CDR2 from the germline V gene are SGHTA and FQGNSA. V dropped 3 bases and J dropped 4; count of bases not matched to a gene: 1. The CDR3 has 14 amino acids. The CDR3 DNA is TGTGCCAGCAGCTTGGGACTAGCTTACAATGAGCAGTTCTTC. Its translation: CASSLGLAYNEQFF. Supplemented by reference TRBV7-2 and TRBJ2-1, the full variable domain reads GAGVSQSPSNKVTEKGKDVELRCDPISGHTALYWYRQSLGQGLEFLIYFQGNSAPDKSGLPSDRFSAERTGGSVSTLTIQRTQQEDSAVYLCASSLGLAYNEQFFGPGTRLTVL.

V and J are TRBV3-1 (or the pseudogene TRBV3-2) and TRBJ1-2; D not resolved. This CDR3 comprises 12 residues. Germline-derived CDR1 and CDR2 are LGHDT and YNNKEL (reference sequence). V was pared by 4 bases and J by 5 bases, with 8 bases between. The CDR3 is CASSPGDYGYTF. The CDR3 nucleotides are TGTGCCAGCAGCCCCGGAGATTATGGCTACACCTTC.

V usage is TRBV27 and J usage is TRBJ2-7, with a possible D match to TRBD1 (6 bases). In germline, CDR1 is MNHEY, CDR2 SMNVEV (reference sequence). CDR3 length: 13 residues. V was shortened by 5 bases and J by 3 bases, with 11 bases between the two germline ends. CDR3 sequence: CASSPGAGYEQYF. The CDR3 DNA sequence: TGTGCCAGCAGTCCAGGGGCGGGCTACGAGCAGTACTTC.

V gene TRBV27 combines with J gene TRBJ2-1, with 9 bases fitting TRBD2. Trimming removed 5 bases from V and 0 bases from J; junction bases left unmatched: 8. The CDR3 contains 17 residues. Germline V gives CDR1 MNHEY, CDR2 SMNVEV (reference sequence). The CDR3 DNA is TGTGCCAGCAGTCCGGCGGGAGGGTCCAGCTCCTACAATGAGCAGTTCTTC. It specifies CASSPAGGSSSYNEQFF.

The CDR3 loop is CASSQETSGGSNTGELFF. The CDR3 nucleotides are TGCGCCAGCAGCCAAGAGACTAGCGGGGGGTCGAACACCGGGGAGCTGTTTTTT. The chain has TRBV4-1 and TRBJ2-2, with 13 bases that match TRBD2. Per germline, CDR1 MGHRA and CDR2 YSYEKL. CDR3 size: 18 residues. V lost 0 bases, J lost 0 bases, and 1 base stayed unmatched.

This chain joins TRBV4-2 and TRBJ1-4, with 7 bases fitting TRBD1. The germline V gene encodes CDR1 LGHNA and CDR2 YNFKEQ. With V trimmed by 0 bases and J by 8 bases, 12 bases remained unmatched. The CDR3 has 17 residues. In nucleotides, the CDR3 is TGTGCCAGCAGCCAAGATCCACAGGGGCTCGAAGGGGAAAAACTGTTTTTT. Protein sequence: CASSQDPQGLEGEKLFF.

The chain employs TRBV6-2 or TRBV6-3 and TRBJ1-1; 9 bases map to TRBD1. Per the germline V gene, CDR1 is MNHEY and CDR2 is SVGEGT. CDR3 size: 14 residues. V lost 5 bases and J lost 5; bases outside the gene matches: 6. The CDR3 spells CASSTTGGGTEAFF. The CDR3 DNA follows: TGTGCCAGCAGTACGACAGGGGGAGGGACTGAAGCTTTCTTT.

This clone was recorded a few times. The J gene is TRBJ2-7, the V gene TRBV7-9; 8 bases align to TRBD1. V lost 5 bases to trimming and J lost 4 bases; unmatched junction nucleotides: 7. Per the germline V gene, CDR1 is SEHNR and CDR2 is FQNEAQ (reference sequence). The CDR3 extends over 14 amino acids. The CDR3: CASSPVTGVYEQYF. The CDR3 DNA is TGTGCCAGCAGCCCAGTGACAGGGGTATACGAGCAGTACTTC.

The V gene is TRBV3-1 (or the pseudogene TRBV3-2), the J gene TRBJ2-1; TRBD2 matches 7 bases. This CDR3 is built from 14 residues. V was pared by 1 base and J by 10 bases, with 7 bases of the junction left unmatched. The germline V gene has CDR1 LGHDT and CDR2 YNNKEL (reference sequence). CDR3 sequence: CASSQAAGEGEQFF. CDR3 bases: TGTGCCAGCAGCCAAGCTGCGGGAGAGGGGGAGCAGTTCTTC.

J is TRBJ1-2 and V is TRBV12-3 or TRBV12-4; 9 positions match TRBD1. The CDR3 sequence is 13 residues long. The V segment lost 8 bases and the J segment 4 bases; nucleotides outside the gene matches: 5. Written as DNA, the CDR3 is TGTGCCAGCTTGGACAGGGGCCGCTATGGCTACACCTTC. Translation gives CASLDRGRYGYTF.

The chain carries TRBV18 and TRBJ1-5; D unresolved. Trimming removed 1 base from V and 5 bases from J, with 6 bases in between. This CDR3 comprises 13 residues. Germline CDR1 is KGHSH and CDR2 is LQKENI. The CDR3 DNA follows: TGTGCCAGCTCACCACTGCCGGATCAGCCCCAGCATTTT. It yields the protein CASSPLPDQPQHF.

The CDR3 loop reads CASSLLHEQYF. CDR3 DNA: TGTGCCAGCAGCCTACTACACGAGCAGTACTTC. V usage is TRBV6-5 and J usage is TRBJ2-7; D unresolved. Germline CDR1 and CDR2: MNHEY and SVGAGI. V dropped 6 bases and J dropped 5 bases, with 8 bases sitting between them. CDR3 length: 11 residues.